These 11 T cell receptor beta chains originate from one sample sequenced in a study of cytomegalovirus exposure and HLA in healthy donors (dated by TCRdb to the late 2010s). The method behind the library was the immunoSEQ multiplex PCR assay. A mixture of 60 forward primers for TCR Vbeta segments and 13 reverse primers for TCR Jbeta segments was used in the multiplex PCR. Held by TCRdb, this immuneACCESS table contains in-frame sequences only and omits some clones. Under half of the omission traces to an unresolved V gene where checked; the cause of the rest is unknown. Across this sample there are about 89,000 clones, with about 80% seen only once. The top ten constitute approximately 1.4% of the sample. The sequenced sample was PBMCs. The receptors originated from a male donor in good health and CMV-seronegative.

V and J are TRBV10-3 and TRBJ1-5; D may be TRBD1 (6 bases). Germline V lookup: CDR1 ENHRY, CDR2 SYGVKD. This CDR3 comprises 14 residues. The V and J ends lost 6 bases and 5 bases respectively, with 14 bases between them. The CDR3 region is CAISQGRRDQPQHF. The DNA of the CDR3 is TGTGCCATCAGCCAGGGGCGAAGGGATCAGCCCCAGCATTTT.

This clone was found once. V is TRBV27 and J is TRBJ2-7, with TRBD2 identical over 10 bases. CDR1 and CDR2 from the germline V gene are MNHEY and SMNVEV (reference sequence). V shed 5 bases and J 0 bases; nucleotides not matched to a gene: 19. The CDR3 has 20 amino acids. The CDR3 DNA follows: TGTGCCAGCAGTGAGAGAGGTACTAGCGGGATGGGTTTTAGCTCCTACGAGCAGTACTTC. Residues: CASSERGTSGMGFSSYEQYF.

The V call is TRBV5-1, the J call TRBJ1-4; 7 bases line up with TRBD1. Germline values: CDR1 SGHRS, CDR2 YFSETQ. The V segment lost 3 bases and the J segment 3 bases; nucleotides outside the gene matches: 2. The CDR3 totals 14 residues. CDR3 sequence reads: CASSSQGANEKLFF. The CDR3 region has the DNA TGCGCCAGCAGCTCCCAGGGGGCTAATGAAAAACTGTTTTTT. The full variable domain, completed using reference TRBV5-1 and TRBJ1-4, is KAGVTQTPRYLIKTRGQQVTLSCSPISGHRSVSWYQQTPGQGLQFLFEYFSETQRNKGNFPGRFSGRQFSNSRSEMNVSTLELGDSALYLCASSSQGANEKLFFGSGTQLSVL.

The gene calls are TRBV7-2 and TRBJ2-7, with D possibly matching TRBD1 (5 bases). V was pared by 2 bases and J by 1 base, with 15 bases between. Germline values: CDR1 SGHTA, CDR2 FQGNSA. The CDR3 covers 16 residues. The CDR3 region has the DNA TGTGCCAGCAGCTTAAGTACTACAGGTCCTTCCTACGAGCAGTACTTC. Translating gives CASSLSTTGPSYEQYF.

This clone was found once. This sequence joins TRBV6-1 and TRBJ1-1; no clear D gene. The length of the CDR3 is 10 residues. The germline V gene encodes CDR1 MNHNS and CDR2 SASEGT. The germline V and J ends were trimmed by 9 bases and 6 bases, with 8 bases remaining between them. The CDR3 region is CASTESEAFF. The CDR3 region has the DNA TGTGCCAGTACCGAGTCTGAAGCTTTCTTT.

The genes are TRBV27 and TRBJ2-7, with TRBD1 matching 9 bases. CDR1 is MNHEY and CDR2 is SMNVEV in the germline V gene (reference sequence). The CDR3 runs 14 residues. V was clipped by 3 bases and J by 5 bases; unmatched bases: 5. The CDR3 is CASSFTGQGNEQYF. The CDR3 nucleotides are TGTGCCAGCAGTTTCACGGGACAGGGTAACGAGCAGTACTTC.

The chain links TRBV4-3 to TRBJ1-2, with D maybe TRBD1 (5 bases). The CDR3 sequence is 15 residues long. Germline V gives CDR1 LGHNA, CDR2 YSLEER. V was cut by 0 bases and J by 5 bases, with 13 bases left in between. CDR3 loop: CASSQDQGGAYGYTF. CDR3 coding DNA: TGCGCCAGCAGCCAAGATCAGGGTGGGGCATATGGCTACACCTTC.

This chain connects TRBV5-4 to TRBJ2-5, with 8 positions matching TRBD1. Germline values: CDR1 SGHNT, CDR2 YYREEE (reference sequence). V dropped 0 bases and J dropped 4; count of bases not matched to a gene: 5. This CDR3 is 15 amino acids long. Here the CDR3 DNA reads TGTGCCAGCAGCTTGGAGAAACAGGGGGGAGAGACCCAGTACTTC. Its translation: CASSLEKQGGETQYF. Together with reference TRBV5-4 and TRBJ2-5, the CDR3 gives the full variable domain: ETGVTQSPTHLIKTRGQQVTLRCSSQSGHNTVSWYQQALGQGPQFIFQYYREEENGRGNFPPRFSGLQFPNYSSELNVNALELDDSALYLCASSLEKQGGETQYFGPGTRLLVL.

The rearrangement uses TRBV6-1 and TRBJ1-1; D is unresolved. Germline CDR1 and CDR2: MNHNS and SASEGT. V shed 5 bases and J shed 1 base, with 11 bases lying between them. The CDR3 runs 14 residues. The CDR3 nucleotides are TGTGCCAGCAGTCTGTACTCCAAGAACACTGAAGCTTTCTTT. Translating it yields CASSLYSKNTEAFF.

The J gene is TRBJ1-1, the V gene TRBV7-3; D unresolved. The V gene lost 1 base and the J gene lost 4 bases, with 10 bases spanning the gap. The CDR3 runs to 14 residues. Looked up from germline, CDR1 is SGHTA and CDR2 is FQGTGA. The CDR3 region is CASSLKSYGTEAFF. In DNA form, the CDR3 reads TGTGCCAGCAGCTTAAAATCTTACGGCACTGAAGCTTTCTTT.

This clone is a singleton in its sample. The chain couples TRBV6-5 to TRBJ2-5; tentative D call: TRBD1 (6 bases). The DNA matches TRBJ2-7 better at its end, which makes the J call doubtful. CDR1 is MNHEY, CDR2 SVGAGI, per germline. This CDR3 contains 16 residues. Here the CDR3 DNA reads TGTGCCAGCAGTTACTTGTCCAGGGGTTTCGCATACGAGCAGTACTTC. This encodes CASSYLSRGFAYEQYF.